The rows below give T cell receptor beta chains drawn from one sample of a study of cytomegalovirus exposure and HLA in healthy donors. Data came from immunoSEQ multiplex PCR; TCRdb stores just in-frame clones and leaves some out. The table includes 140,000 to 150,000 clones, around 84% detected once. Sequenced material: PBMCs. Receptor source: a man aged 35 to 55 in good health and CMV-seropositive. The CDR3 runs from the conserved cysteine through the conserved F or W.

v_call cdr3_aa
TRBV5-1 CASSTGTSGRRSYEQYF
TRBV5-8 CASRLPLAGGGNTQYF
TRBV30 CAWSAGTGFSDTQYF
TRBV27 CASSLRQGRSVHEQFF
TRBV6-1 CASSRGTGTYEQYF
TRBV11-3 CASSSGTGNTEAFF
TRBV18 CASSPTQTYEQYF
TRBV6-4 CASSDSPSSYNEQFF
TRBV2 CAPTGQLAGYGYTF
TRBV19 CASSNLGAGNQPQHF
TRBV18 CASSPGRGMNTEAFF
TRBV15 CATSRATHTSGSTDTQYF
TRBV30 CAWSVQASMQETQYF
TRBV6-6 CASKQGGNQPQHF
TRBV7-8 CASSFRDTNTGELFF
TRBV6-5 CASSRTGPIYEQYF
TRBV9 CASSASGIGYNEQFF
TRBV11-2 CASSLDQAGGPTGELFF
TRBV5-8 CASSPWTADQPQHF
TRBV4-2 CASSQGLSEVPEQYF
TRBV2 CASILEQETQYF
TRBV28 CASGRELSTDTQYF
TRBV30 CAWSYGVLYEQYF
TRBV4-3 CASSQNSGREIQYF
TRBV5-1 CASTWTGRAYEQYF
TRBV6-1 CASTVPRDRDPEAFF
TRBV10-3 CATDRVLSNQPQHF
TRBV9 CASSTGDLNYEQYF
TRBV11-2 CASSLDYDRPHVGQYF
TRBV7-6 CASSLDESTNEKLFF
TRBV27 CASNRGREQFF
TRBV6-6 CASRTGGTEAFF
TRBV9 CASSPDPERRNEQFF
TRBV11-2 CASSSGHLSSGNTIYF